A selection of T cell receptor beta chains follows, all from one sample in a study of T cell responses to AZD1222 COVID-19 vaccine. Clones were read by immunoSEQ multiplex PCR, and TCRdb kept only the in-frame ones, dropping some. The sample has 40,000 to 45,000 clones, about four fifths seen once; the top ten hold less than 25%. The sample in question was peripheral blood, obtained 28 days after the second dose of the MenACWY control vaccine. The receptors originated from an adult who received the MenACWY meningococcal vaccine as a control. Each CDR3 is given with its conserved first and last residue. D genes are given only for firm matches. Clone size is given for some rows only: seen once, a few or many times, or a class if the clone is expanded.

d_call j_call v_call clone_size cdr3_nt cdr3_aa
- TRBJ1-1 TRBV7-8 - TGTGCCAGCAGCTTCGACCAAGGGACCCTGAACACTGAAGCTTTCTTT CASSFDQGTLNTEAFF
- TRBJ2-5 TRBV15 - TGTGCCACCAGCCCCCGGAGGCGGATCAGGATTCAAGAGACCCAGTACTTC CATSPRRRIRIQETQYF
- TRBJ2-4 TRBV5-6 few TGTGCCAGCAGCCACAGGGGGAGGGCCAGGGAAAACATTCAGTACTTC CASSHRGRARENIQYF
- TRBJ2-5 TRBV5-6 - TGTGCCAGCAGCTTTGGCGCGCAAGAGACCCAGTACTTC CASSFGAQETQYF
TRBD2 TRBJ2-1 TRBV5-1 once TGCGCCAGCAGCTTGATGGGTGCTAGCGGGAGTAATGAGCAGTTCTTC CASSLMGASGSNEQFF
- TRBJ1-2 TRBV5-6 once TGTGCCAGCAGCTTTAGAAGCCCCAACTATGGCTACACCTTC CASSFRSPNYGYTF
- TRBJ2-5 TRBV24-1 - TGTGCCACCAGTGACAGTCGGCGGTACCAAGAGACCCAGTACTTC CATSDSRRYQETQYF
- TRBJ2-7 TRBV28 - TGTGCCAGCAGGGGCAGTACCTACGAGCAGTACTTC CASRGSTYEQYF
TRBD1 TRBJ1-2 TRBV6-5 - TGTGCCAGCAGCCCCGGACAGGCGTATCTCTATGGCTACACCTTC CASSPGQAYLYGYTF
TRBD2 TRBJ2-2 TRBV9 - TGTGCCAGCAGCCCGACTAGCGGGGGGGCCCGGGGCGGGGAGCTGTTTTTT CASSPTSGGARGGELFF
TRBD1 TRBJ1-1 TRBV24-1 few TGTGCCACCAGTTGGGACAGGGACATCGGTGAAGCTTTCTTT CATSWDRDIGEAFF
TRBD2 TRBJ2-1 TRBV24-1 once TGTGCCACCAGTGGGGCTAGCGGGAGAGAGGATGAGCAGTTCTTC CATSGASGREDEQFF
- TRBJ1-4 TRBV6-5 - TGTGCCAGCAACAGGGCGTACGGTGAAAAACTGTTTTTT CASNRAYGEKLFF
- TRBJ1-4 TRBV19 - TGTGCCAGTAGTGTCGGACAGCACGCAACTAATGAAAAACTGTTTTTT CASSVGQHATNEKLFF
TRBD1 TRBJ1-6 TRBV6-5 - TGTGCCAGCAGCAGAGACAGGGGGAAGAGTTCACCCCTCCACTTT CASSRDRGKSSPLHF
- TRBJ1-1 TRBV27 - TGTGCCAGCAGCCGTGGCACTGAAGCTTTCTTT CASSRGTEAFF
TRBD1 TRBJ1-6 TRBV4-1 - TGCGCCAGCAGCCAAGACAGGGGGGTTAGATCACCCCTCCACTTT CASSQDRGVRSPLHF
- TRBJ1-3 TRBV20-1 - TGCAGTGCTCCACATGGAAACACCATATATTTT CSAPHGNTIYF
TRBD1 TRBJ2-2 TRBV6-4 - TGTGCCAGCAGTGTCGACAGGGGAGGTACCGGGGAGCTGTTTTTT CASSVDRGGTGELFF
TRBD1 TRBJ2-1 TRBV5-1 once TGCGCCAGCAGCTTGTTGGGCAGGGGGCGGGTTGAGCAGTTCTTC CASSLLGRGRVEQFF
- TRBJ2-5 TRBV4-1 - TGCGCCAGCAGCTTACGTCATGGAGGGGCGGTCGACCAAGAGACCCAGTACTTC CASSLRHGGAVDQETQYF
- TRBJ1-3 TRBV10-1 once TGCGCCAGCAGTGATATAGCTGGAAACACCATATATTTT CASSDIAGNTIYF
- TRBJ1-1 TRBV30 - TGTGCCTGGGGGCAAGACCCCGGGACTGAAGCTTTCTTT CAWGQDPGTEAFF
- TRBJ1-3 TRBV5-1 - TGCGCCAGCAGCCCGACCCAATGGGAAGGGGGAAACACCATATATTTT CASSPTQWEGGNTIYF
TRBD2 TRBJ2-1 TRBV10-3 - TGTGCCGCCCGGACTAGCGGGAACCACAATGAGCAGTTCTTC CAARTSGNHNEQFF
TRBD1 TRBJ2-5 TRBV29-1 - TGCAGCCCCCCGACAGGGCGGGTGTTGTCTCGAGAGACCCAGTACTTC CSPPTGRVLSRETQYF
- TRBJ1-5 TRBV2 - TGTGCCAGCAGCGTAACGGGGGCAGGGAATCAGCCCCAGCATTTT CASSVTGAGNQPQHF
TRBD1 TRBJ1-5 TRBV6-5 - TGTGCCAGCAGTAGGGACAGGGGCCAGCCCCAGCATTTT CASSRDRGQPQHF
- TRBJ1-1 TRBV1 - TGCACCAGCAGCCAAGACCCCAGGGAAGGATACACTGAAGCTTTCTTT CTSSQDPREGYTEAFF
- TRBJ2-1 TRBV9 - TGTGCCAGCAGCGTAGGTCTTAGCAATGGTGAGCAGTTCTTC CASSVGLSNGEQFF
TRBD2 TRBJ2-7 TRBV11-3 - TGTGCCAGCAGCCGCCCTGACGCACTAGCGGGAGATGACGAGCAGTACTTC CASSRPDALAGDDEQYF
- TRBJ1-6 TRBV19 - TGTGCCAGTAGTTTGGGGGTGGCACCCCCTAATTCACCCCTCCACTTT CASSLGVAPPNSPLHF
TRBD1 TRBJ1-2 TRBV28 - TGTGCCAGCAGTGGGGACAGGGTAGGCTACACCTTC CASSGDRVGYTF
- TRBJ2-2 TRBV19 - TGTGCCAGTAGTTTCCCGGGGTCCGGGGAGCTGTTTTTT CASSFPGSGELFF
- TRBJ1-2 TRBV20-1 - TGCAGTGCTAGTGGCTCGCGGTCGTATGGCTACACCTTC CSASGSRSYGYTF
- TRBJ1-1 TRBV27 - TGTGCCAGCAGTCTGCCGGGAGGTGCTGAAGCTTTCTTT CASSLPGGAEAFF
TRBD1 TRBJ1-1 TRBV2 - TGTGCCAGCGGAGACAGGGCCCGCGCGATGAACACTGAAGCTTTCTTT CASGDRARAMNTEAFF
- TRBJ1-1 TRBV5-1 - TGCGCCAGCAGCTCAGGGGTTCTGGGGAACACTGAAGCTTTCTTT CASSSGVLGNTEAFF
- TRBJ2-7 TRBV3-1/TRBV3-2 - TGTGCCAGCAGCCCACCGACCCGTAGGGACGAGCAGTACTTC CASSPPTRRDEQYF
- TRBJ2-1 TRBV19 once TGTGCCAGTAGGCGCGGTACCTACAATGAGCAGTTCTTC CASRRGTYNEQFF
- TRBJ1-4 TRBV6-5 once TGTGCCAGCAGTTTCAGACAAGACGAAAAACTGTTTTTT CASSFRQDEKLFF
- TRBJ2-3 TRBV11-3 - TGTGCCAGCAAAGGGGGGGCCGGAGATACGCAGTATTTT CASKGGAGDTQYF
- TRBJ2-2 TRBV5-1 few TGCGCCAGCAGCTTGGGACACAGGGACCCGAACACCGGGGAGCTGTTTTTT CASSLGHRDPNTGELFF